This record covers a single T cell receptor (beta chain). The specificity of this receptor is unknown. Per-base qualities were not stored, and no clone one base away is much larger. These data belong to a study of OX40 agonist ivuxolimab in advanced cancers. About the investigation overall: Ivuxolimab was an agonistic, fully human IgG2 monoclonal antibody directed against OX40 (CD134), a costimulatory receptor. The paper describes the monotherapy dose-escalation part (N of about 52 patients) of the phase I trial of ivuxolimab. Among the 50 to 55 dose-escalation patients, some 19 had hepatocellular carcinoma, around 15 melanoma, 9 renal cell carcinoma and 9 head and neck cancer. Prior anti-PD-1, anti-PD-L1 or anti-CTLA-4 therapy was permitted, and about two fifths of dose-escalation patients had received checkpoint inhibitors. Three dose-escalation patients achieved partial responses, one with hepatocellular carcinoma and two with cutaneous melanoma. A male proportion of roughly 80% and a mean age of 60 years, ranging from about 20 to 80, were recorded for the dose-escalation cohort. Intravenous ivuxolimab was administered to patients every 2 weeks at six dose levels: 0.01, 0.1, 0.3, 1.5, 3 and 10 mg/kg. Peripheral TCRbeta sequencing was intended to test whether TCR sequence diversity was altered and clonal T-cell expansion was caused by ivuxolimab. General study outcomes and caveats: At doses of 0.1 to 3.0 mg/kg, clonal expansion of both CD4+ and CD8+ blood T cells was observed from baseline to week 6. The antigen specificity of the clonally expanded peripheral T cells was not determined. In the 0.1-3.0 mg/kg groups, partial responders had among the lowest normalized peripheral clonal expansion, particularly in CD8+ T cells. Low levels of normalized T-cell clonal expansion were also seen in some nonresponding patients. On average, CD8+ T cells showed more expanded clones than CD4+ T cells after ivuxolimab.

Sequences SGHVS (CDR1) and FQNEAQ (CDR2) are obtained from the germline V gene. Trimming removed 5 bases from V and 2 bases from J, leaving 7 bases between the germline ends. From its cysteine to its phenylalanine, the CDR3 spans 13 amino acids. Only the CDR3 DNA stays, 39 bases, in frame from base 1. Genomic DNA was isolated from the sorted cells so that the TCRbeta CDR3 region could be sequenced. The immunoSEQ Assay was used to sequence the TCRbeta CDR3 regions. This immuneACCESS table, as held by TCRdb, lists in-frame sequences with V and J called but not all clones. Of the missing ones, under half trace to an unresolved V gene in checked studies; the others have no known cause. Within this sample are tens of thousands of clones, with approximately 80% of them counted one time only. In total, the top ten clones hold 5.5% to 6% of the sample. The trial excluded patients who had a history of autoimmune disease or were on systemic immunosuppression. In every dose cohort, peripheral blood was drawn for TCR sequencing at baseline, cycle 4 day 1, and cycle 7 day 1. Samples came from an open-label, multicenter, first-in-human phase I dose-escalation trial of ivuxolimab. Adults with locally advanced or metastatic melanoma, renal cell, hepatocellular, or head and neck squamous cell carcinoma were enrolled in the trial. CD4+ and CD8+ T cells were sorted separately from peripheral blood before TCR sequencing.

This clonotype originated in an adult with an advanced solid tumor such as melanoma, head and neck, liver or kidney cancer. This receptor chain uses TRBV7-8 and TRBJ1-5, with no reliable assignment of the D segment. The material sequenced was CD4+ or CD8+ T cells sorted from blood, taken in a trial of the OX40 agonist ivuxolimab. The DNA sequence is as follows: TGTGCCAGCAGCCCCCAGGGCAATCAGCCCCAGCATTTT. This sequence encodes CASSPQGNQPQHF.